This passage covers 27 T cell receptor beta chains from one sample sequenced in a study of blood T cell repertoires in COVID-19. Clones were sequenced by immunoSEQ multiplex PCR, and TCRdb holds only the in-frame ones, with some missing. This sample carries about 180,000 clones, around 83% of them seen once, and the ten largest clones take 1.5% to 1.7%. The material sequenced was peripheral blood. The receptors were gathered from a human donor in a cohort sampled during active COVID-19.

About this clone: This sample also contains other DNA sequences that code for the same CDR3. The chain carries TRBV6-5 and TRBJ2-7, with 8 bases matching TRBD1. From germline, CDR1 is MNHEY and CDR2 SVGAGI. Trimming at V came to 0 bases and at J to 1 base, leaving 2 bases not matched to a gene. This CDR3 region has 15 residues. In DNA form, the CDR3 reads TGTGCCAGCAGTTACTCTACAGGGGGTTCCTACGAGCAGTACTTC. Translation: CASSYSTGGSYEQYF.

CDR3 sequence (DNA): TGCGCCAGCAGCCCGGGACAGGTTTCACCCCTCCACTTT. The encoded protein is CASSPGQVSPLHF. The rearrangement uses TRBV5-1 and TRBJ1-6; TRBD1 matches 8 bases. The CDR3 spans 13 residues. The J segment lost 9 bases and the V segment lost 4 bases, leaving 3 bases of the junction unmatched. The germline gives CDR1 SGHRS, CDR2 YFSETQ.

The V and J genes are TRBV28 and TRBJ1-2; D call uncertain. V was cut by 2 bases and J by 8 bases, with 12 bases left in between. CDR1 is MDHEN and CDR2 is SYDVKM in the germline V gene. CDR3 length: 13 residues. CDR3 protein: CASSLELKRGYTF. In nucleotides, the CDR3 is TGTGCCAGCAGTTTAGAGTTGAAGAGGGGCTACACCTTC.

V is TRBV29-1 and J is TRBJ2-3; 7 bases line up with TRBD1. This CDR3 has 13 amino acids. In germline, CDR1 is SQVTM, CDR2 ANQGSEA. With V trimmed by 4 bases and J by 2 bases, 3 bases remained unmatched. The CDR3 sequence: CSVAGQNTDTQYF. The CDR3 DNA sequence: TGCAGCGTTGCGGGACAGAACACAGATACGCAGTATTTT.

This clone was detected many times. V is TRBV28 and J is TRBJ2-7; the D gene is possibly TRBD2 (5 bases). V lost 6 bases and J lost 4, with 19 bases in between. This CDR3 is 15 amino acids long. The germline V gene has CDR1 MDHEN and CDR2 SYDVKM. CDR3 sequence (DNA): TGTGCCAGCAGCCACCCTTCGGTAGGACTTTACGAGCAGTACTTC. The encoded protein is CASSHPSVGLYEQYF.

J is TRBJ1-6 and V is TRBV19, with a tentative D call TRBD1 (5 bases). V dropped 5 bases and J dropped 6 bases, with 8 bases sitting between them. Per germline, CDR1 LNHDA and CDR2 SQIVND (reference sequence). The CDR3 has 13 residues. CDR3 coding DNA: TGTGCCAGTAGTTCCAGGGTTAATTCACCCCTCCACTTT. Its protein product is CASSSRVNSPLHF.

V and J are TRBV7-8 and TRBJ2-7; 16 bases map to TRBD2. The CDR3 is 18 amino acids. With V trimmed by 4 bases and J by 1 base, 7 bases remained unmatched. Germline CDR1 SGHVS, CDR2 FQNEAQ. The CDR3 loop reads CASSYPGLAGGPSYEQYF. CDR3 nucleotide sequence: TGTGCCAGCAGCTATCCGGGACTAGCGGGAGGGCCGTCCTACGAGCAGTACTTC. Drawing the rest from reference TRBV7-8 and TRBJ2-7, the complete variable domain is GAGVSQSPRYKVAKRGQDVALRCDPISGHVSLFWYQQALGQGPEFLTYFQNEAQLDKSGLPSDRFFAERPEGSVSTLKIQRTQQEDSAVYLCASSYPGLAGGPSYEQYFGPGTRLTVT.

The rearrangement uses TRBV11-3 and TRBJ2-2; possible D gene TRBD2, 5 bases. The CDR3 totals 14 residues. Trimming left V 3 bases short and J 3 bases short, with 8 bases between. Germline lookup yields CDR1 SGHNT and CDR2 YENEEA. CDR3 nucleotides: TGTGCCAGCAGCTTTGGACTTTACACCGGGGAGCTGTTTTTT. This sequence encodes CASSFGLYTGELFF.

This sequence joins TRBV10-3 and TRBJ1-1; TRBD1 might be the D (5 bases). Trimming removed 4 bases at V and 4 bases at J, with 13 bases between. The CDR3 has 14 residues. CDR1 ENHRY and CDR2 SYGVKD come from the germline V gene. The CDR3 region is CAISVGGVRTEAFF. In DNA, the CDR3 is TGTGCCATCAGTGTTGGGGGGGTTCGCACTGAAGCTTTCTTT.

This clone was seen only a few times. The rearrangement uses TRBV24-1 and TRBJ2-6, with TRBD1 matching 9 bases. Germline V gene sequence: CDR1 KGHDR, CDR2 SFDVKD. The V and J ends lost 6 bases and 2 bases, in that order; junction bases with no gene match: 7. This CDR3 is built from 17 residues. Here the CDR3 DNA reads TGTGCCACCAGTCCCGGGACAGGGCGGCCTGGGGCCAACGTCCTGACTTTC. Protein: CATSPGTGRPGANVLTF.

The chain recombines TRBV6-4 with TRBJ1-2, with D perhaps matching TRBD1 (5 bases). Germline CDR1 MRHNA, CDR2 SNTAGT. The V gene lost 3 bases and the J gene lost 7 bases, with 12 bases spanning the gap. There are 13 residues in the CDR3. CDR3 residues: CASSETVTGGYTF. The CDR3 nucleotides are TGTGCCAGCAGTGAGACAGTAACAGGTGGCTACACCTTC.

The gene calls are TRBV7-9 and TRBJ2-7; 11 bases fit TRBD1. With 0 bases clipped from V and 12 bases from J, the junction kept 1 base outside the gene matches. CDR1 is SEHNR and CDR2 is FQNEAQ in the germline V gene (reference sequence). The CDR3 extends over 12 amino acids. The CDR3 sequence is CASSLAGTGGYF. The CDR3 DNA follows: TGTGCCAGCAGCTTAGCCGGGACAGGGGGGTACTTC.

The CDR3 sequence is CASSIQTGYGQPQHF. CDR3 bases: TGTGCCAGTAGTATTCAGACAGGGTATGGGCAGCCCCAGCATTTT. V is TRBV19 and J is TRBJ1-5; 7 bases agree with TRBD1. Germline CDR1 is LNHDA and CDR2 is SQIVND (reference sequence). There are 15 residues in the CDR3. The trim removed 3 bases at V and 7 bases at J, leaving 9 bases unmatched.

V gene TRBV6-1 combines with J gene TRBJ1-3; no clear D gene. Trimming shortened V by 1 base and J by 3 bases, and 19 bases separated the two germline ends. CDR1 and CDR2 from the germline V gene are MNHNS and SASEGT. The CDR3 has 18 amino acids. CDR3 protein: CASSEVGQFGVRGNTIYF. CDR3 bases: TGTGCCAGCAGTGAAGTGGGTCAATTTGGAGTCCGTGGAAACACCATATATTTT.

The gene calls are TRBV6-4 and TRBJ1-1; D is undetermined. Per the germline V gene, CDR1 is MRHNA and CDR2 is SNTAGT. The CDR3 has 13 amino acids. The ends were cut back, 0 bases at V and 1 base at J, with 3 bases in the middle. CDR3 sequence reads: CASSDSANTEAFF. In DNA, the CDR3 is TGTGCCAGCAGTGACTCGGCGAACACTGAAGCTTTCTTT.

V and J are TRBV6-1 and TRBJ1-6, with unresolved D. V was cut by 1 base and J by 2 bases, with 6 bases left in between. Germline V gene lookup returns CDR1 MNHNS and CDR2 SASEGT. CDR3 length: 15 residues. This chain's CDR3 is CASSEGGTYNSPLHF. The CDR3 bases are TGTGCCAGCAGTGAAGGAGGGACCTATAATTCACCCCTCCACTTT.

In the case of this clone: This CDR3 is also generated by other DNA sequences in the sample. V and J are TRBV10-3 and TRBJ2-7, with a tentative D call TRBD2 (6 bases). The V gene's germline CDR1 is ENHRY and CDR2 SYGVKD. V was pared by 2 bases and J by 0 bases, with 11 bases between. The CDR3 extends over 15 amino acids. The CDR3 DNA is TGTGCCATCAGTGAGCGGGGAGGCAGCTCCTACGAGCAGTACTTC. This gives the protein CAISERGGSSYEQYF.

This chain connects TRBV28 to TRBJ1-2; 10 nucleotides agree with TRBD1. The germline V gene encodes CDR1 MDHEN and CDR2 SYDVKM. After removal of 3 bases from V and 6 bases from J, the junction contained 1 base not matched to a gene. CDR3 length: 13 amino acids. The CDR3 region is CASSFGQGDGYTF. The CDR3 nucleotides are TGTGCCAGCAGTTTCGGACAGGGGGATGGCTACACCTTC.

This clone occurred once. The genes are TRBV11-2 and TRBJ2-7; possible D gene TRBD1, 5 bases. Trimming removed 5 bases from V and 0 bases from J, with 14 bases in between. CDR3 length equals 15 residues. Germline lookup yields CDR1 SGHAT and CDR2 FQNNGV. CDR3 amino acids: CASSRTDSPSYEQYF. For the CDR3, the DNA is TGTGCCAGCAGCCGTACTGACAGTCCCTCCTACGAGCAGTACTTC.

The V call is TRBV6-2 or TRBV6-3, the J call TRBJ1-2, with D unresolved. The CDR3 contains 14 residues. Between the trimmed V and J ends, which lost 6 bases and 2 bases, there was a span of 13 bases. Germline-derived CDR1 and CDR2 are MNHEY and SVGEGT. CDR3 in amino acids: CASSPRGSNYGYTF. The CDR3 DNA follows: TGTGCCAGCAGCCCTCGGGGTTCAAACTATGGCTACACCTTC.

This chain connects TRBV6-2 or TRBV6-3 to TRBJ1-2; maybe TRBD1 (6 bases). Trimming removed 6 bases from V and 10 bases from J, with 12 bases in between. Germline V gene lookup returns CDR1 MNHEY and CDR2 SVGEGT. The CDR3 extends over 11 amino acids. The CDR3 coding sequence is TGTGCCAGCAGCCCTAACAGGGTCTACACCTTC. It specifies CASSPNRVYTF.

The V call is TRBV4-2, the J call TRBJ2-1, with D unclear. With 4 bases removed from V and 0 bases from J, the gap between germline ends came to 16 bases. There are 17 residues in the CDR3. Per germline, CDR1 LGHNA and CDR2 YNFKEQ. In nucleotides, the CDR3 is TGTGCCAGCAGCCTAGAGCTCCAGGCCCTCTCCTACAATGAGCAGTTCTTC. It codes for CASSLELQALSYNEQFF.

The V gene is TRBV19, the J gene TRBJ1-3, with a weak D call TRBD1 (6 bases). This CDR3 has 14 amino acids. CDR1 is LNHDA, CDR2 SQIVND, per germline (reference sequence). Trimming took off 6 bases at V and 0 bases at J, with 9 bases between the two ends. CDR3 in amino acids: CASSGQPSGNTIYF. CDR3 bases: TGTGCCAGTAGCGGACAGCCCTCTGGAAACACCATATATTTT.

The genes are TRBV11-3 and TRBJ2-1; 9 bases agree with TRBD2. This CDR3 contains 16 residues. Germline CDR1 reads SGHNT; CDR2 reads YENEEA. Trimming took 5 bases from V and 0 from J; bases not matched to a gene: 5. The CDR3 DNA reads as TGTGCCAGCAGCCGTAGCGGGGGTAGCTCCTACAATGAGCAGTTCTTC. This encodes CASSRSGGSSYNEQFF.

V and J are TRBV2 and TRBJ2-7, with TRBD1 matching over 8 bases. CDR1 SNHLY and CDR2 FYNNEI come from the germline V gene. The CDR3 has 11 amino acids. The trim removed 10 bases at V and 6 bases at J, leaving 5 bases unmatched. The CDR3 sequence is CAMDRAGEQYF. CDR3 bases: TGTGCCATGGACAGGGCTGGCGAGCAGTACTTC.

This clone was seen a handful of times. The junction and the germline gene differ at one end; a read error may be behind it. The DNA of the CDR3 is TGTGCTAGCAGCCGACTAGCGGGGTCCGACAATGAGCAGTTCTTC. Translated: CASSRLAGSDNEQFF. The J gene is TRBJ2-1, the V gene TRBV7-7; 11 bases align to TRBD2. Germline CDR1 reads SSHAT; CDR2 reads FNYEAQ (reference sequence). This CDR3 has 15 amino acids.

J is TRBJ2-1 and V is TRBV5-1; 7 nucleotides match TRBD2. CDR1 SGHRS and CDR2 YFSETQ come from the germline V gene. Trimming cost V 1 base and J 6 bases; bases outside gene matches: 7. CDR3 size: 15 residues. The CDR3 region is CASSLTPTSRNEQFF. In DNA, the CDR3 is TGCGCCAGCAGCTTGACCCCGACTAGCCGCAATGAGCAGTTCTTC.